The next 22 T cell receptor beta chains were all read from a single sample in a study of CD8+ T cells in alopecia areata. Following extraction, RNA underwent reverse transcription to cDNA, which served as the sequencing template. Method: immunoSEQ multiplex PCR; TCRdb's copy keeps in-frame clones and lacks some. The profile shows some 110,000 clones, less than 70% of them singletons. Source material: CD4+ T cells sorted from blood. These receptors were taken from a human donor in good health.

Points on this clone: The final CDR3 position lacks the conserved phenylalanine or tryptophan, pointing to a likely read error. The CDR3 spells CAHEGGGENTEAFS. The CDR3 bases are TGTGCCCATGAAGGGGGAGGGGAAAACACTGAAGCTTTCTCT. This chain connects TRBV30 to TRBJ1-1, with a possible D match to TRBD1 (6 bases). V was pared by 8 bases and J by 2 bases, with 18 bases between. CDR1 is GTSNPN, CDR2 SVGIG, per germline (reference sequence). This CDR3 spans 14 amino acids.

The chain has TRBV27 and TRBJ1-6; 9 positions agree with TRBD1. In germline, CDR1 is MNHEY, CDR2 SMNVEV (reference sequence). CDR3 size: 15 residues. The ends lost 3 bases at V and 4 bases at J; junction bases unmatched: 1. Here the CDR3 DNA reads TGTGCCAGCAGTTTGGGGACAGGGTATAATTCACCCCTCCACTTT. Translating it yields CASSLGTGYNSPLHF.

The rearrangement uses TRBV20-1 and TRBJ2-3; D gene ambiguous. V lost 6 bases and J lost 6, with 10 bases in between. The germline CDR1 and CDR2 sequences are DFQATT and SNEGSKA (reference sequence). The CDR3 length is 11 residues. CDR3 nucleotide sequence: TGCAGTGCCCAGGATTGGGATACGCAGTATTTT. Its translation: CSAQDWDTQYF.

This chain links TRBV4-1 with TRBJ1-6; D gene unclear. V lost 1 base to trimming and J lost 10 bases, with 5 bases between them. This CDR3 spans 12 amino acids. Germline V lookup: CDR1 MGHRA, CDR2 YSYEKL. CDR3 residues: CASSQVGSPLHF. As DNA, the CDR3 is TGCGCCAGCAGCCAAGTTGGGTCACCCCTCCACTTT.

This clone was seen more than once but under ten times. CDR3 sequence: CSGQGTRATEAFF. The CDR3 bases are TGCAGCGGACAGGGCACCCGCGCCACTGAAGCTTTCTTT. The chain is built from TRBV29-1 and TRBJ1-1; 7 bases are a match to TRBD1. The CDR3 consists of 13 residues. V shed 7 bases, J shed 4 bases, and the junction held 9 bases outside the gene matches. Germline CDR1 SQVTM, CDR2 ANQGSEA.

This clone was counted a few times. V and J are TRBV29-1 and TRBJ1-2, with D maybe TRBD1 (6 bases). The CDR3 sequence is 16 residues long. Looked up from germline, CDR1 is SQVTM and CDR2 is ANQGSEA. Trimming left V 7 bases short and J 8 bases short, with 29 bases between. The CDR3: CSAKAVGQGKSWGYTF. The DNA for the CDR3 is TGCAGCGCGAAGGCGGTGGGGCAGGGGAAATCGTGGGGCTACACCTTC.

CDR3: CASSPGQLNSPLHF. The DNA for the CDR3 is TGTGCCAGTAGTCCCGGACAGTTAAATTCACCCCTCCACTTT. This chain uses TRBV19 with TRBJ1-6; possible D gene TRBD1, 6 bases. This CDR3 has 14 residues. V was clipped by 5 bases and J by 7 bases, with 12 bases between them. CDR1 and CDR2 (germline): LNHDA, SQIVND (reference sequence).

The chain employs TRBV29-1 and TRBJ2-1, with a tentative D call TRBD2 (6 bases). The germline V gene has CDR1 SQVTM and CDR2 ANQGSEA. V dropped 4 bases and J dropped 9 bases, with 10 bases sitting between them. The CDR3 spans 11 residues. The CDR3 is CSVGRGGEQFF. In nucleotides, the CDR3 is TGCAGCGTTGGGAGGGGAGGTGAGCAGTTCTTC.

The sample holds a few counts of this clone. The chain combines TRBV29-1 with TRBJ2-2, with no clear D. The CDR3 length is 13 residues. Germline-derived CDR1 and CDR2 are SQVTM and ANQGSEA. V was shortened by 3 bases and J by 2 bases, with 7 bases between the two germline ends. For the CDR3, the DNA is TGCAGCGTTGACTACAGCAACACCGGGGAGCTGTTTTTT. This sequence encodes CSVDYSNTGELFF.

The chain has TRBV2 and TRBJ1-2; D gene uncertain. V lost 10 bases, J lost 2 bases, and 14 bases lay in between. The CDR3 length is 13 residues. In germline, CDR1 is SNHLY, CDR2 FYNNEI. CDR3 region: CATNLAANYGYTF. CDR3 nucleotide sequence: TGTGCCACCAACTTGGCAGCGAACTATGGCTACACCTTC.

CDR3 bases: TGTGCCAGCTCACCCGACAGGGTAGTCGAGCAGTACTTC. This encodes CASSPDRVVEQYF. V is TRBV18 and J is TRBJ2-7; 7 bases align to TRBD1. V lost 3 bases to trimming and J lost 6 bases; unmatched junction nucleotides: 5. The CDR3 consists of 13 residues. Germline V gene lookup returns CDR1 KGHSH and CDR2 LQKENI.

V usage is TRBV30 and J usage is TRBJ1-1; D is uncertain. The CDR3 has 14 amino acids. Trimming pared 2 bases from V and 3 bases from J, leaving 13 bases between. CDR1 and CDR2 (germline): GTSNPN, SVGIG (reference sequence). CDR3 DNA: TGTGCCTGGAGTTCAACAGAGCTCTACACTGAAGCTTTCTTT. Translated: CAWSSTELYTEAFF.

This clone was observed a single time. This chain connects TRBV29-1 to TRBJ2-1, with a weak D call TRBD1 (5 bases). The germline CDR1 and CDR2 sequences are SQVTM and ANQGSEA. V was trimmed by 1 base and J by 5 bases, leaving 9 bases between them. The CDR3 has 13 residues. CDR3 residues: CSVEVLTDNEQFF. CDR3 bases: TGCAGCGTTGAAGTTTTGACAGACAATGAGCAGTTCTTC.

The rearrangement joins TRBV6-5 to TRBJ1-2; TRBD1 aligns across 8 bases. The ends lost 6 bases at V and 4 bases at J; junction bases unmatched: 10. Germline-derived CDR1 and CDR2 are MNHEY and SVGAGI. This CDR3 comprises 15 residues. CDR3: CASSRGGQAGYGYTF. The CDR3 bases are TGTGCCAGCAGCCGAGGGGGACAGGCGGGCTATGGCTACACCTTC.

The rearrangement links TRBV4-1 to TRBJ2-3, with D perhaps TRBD1 or TRBD2 (5 bases each). The CDR3 covers 14 residues. Germline values: CDR1 MGHRA, CDR2 YSYEKL. Trimming pared 0 bases from V and 3 bases from J, leaving 7 bases between. CDR3 residues: CASSQDWGTDTQYF. DNA of the CDR3: TGCGCCAGCAGCCAAGATTGGGGGACAGATACGCAGTATTTT.

The rearrangement joins TRBV29-1 to TRBJ2-1; 7 nucleotides match TRBD1. The CDR3 sequence is 14 residues long. J lost 4 bases, V lost 3 bases, and 6 bases had no gene match. Germline CDR1 SQVTM, CDR2 ANQGSEA. The CDR3 DNA reads TGCAGCGTTGAGGGGACAGCCGTATACAATGAGCAGTTCTTC. Protein product: CSVEGTAVYNEQFF.

The chain has TRBV7-9 and TRBJ2-3; 12 positions match TRBD1. Germline-derived CDR1 and CDR2 are SEHNR and FQNEAQ (reference sequence). This CDR3 comprises 16 residues. Trimming took 5 bases from V and 3 from J; bases not matched to a gene: 6. The CDR3 DNA reads as TGTGCCAGCAGCCCTCCGGGACAGGGGGCAACAGATACGCAGTATTTT. This encodes CASSPPGQGATDTQYF.

A few counts support this clone. V gene TRBV29-1 combines with J gene TRBJ1-1; D is uncertain. CDR3 size: 11 residues. V was trimmed by 3 bases and J by 1 base, leaving 3 bases between them. Germline V gives CDR1 SQVTM, CDR2 ANQGSEA. This CDR3 is CSVEANTEAFF. The CDR3 DNA sequence: TGCAGCGTTGAGGCGAACACTGAAGCTTTCTTT.

The V gene is TRBV5-1, the J gene TRBJ1-2; D remains unclear. This CDR3 has 14 amino acids. The ends were cut back, 4 bases at V and 4 bases at J, with 14 bases in the middle. Per germline, CDR1 SGHRS and CDR2 YFSETQ. The CDR3 is CASSVDGSGYGYTF. Here the CDR3 DNA reads TGCGCCAGCAGCGTGGACGGGAGCGGCTATGGCTACACCTTC.

The chain links TRBV11-2 to TRBJ2-5; 7 bases are a match to TRBD2. J was trimmed by 5 bases and V by 1 base; bases with no gene match: 7. Germline loops: CDR1 SGHAT, CDR2 FQNNGV. CDR3 size: 15 residues. CDR3 region: CASSLASTSPETQYF. The DNA for the CDR3 is TGTGCCAGCAGCTTAGCCTCGACTAGCCCCGAGACCCAGTACTTC.

The table lists this clone with a few counts. The chain employs TRBV30 and TRBJ1-5, with D possibly matching TRBD1 (5 bases). The CDR3 has 13 amino acids. The germline gives CDR1 GTSNPN, CDR2 SVGIG (reference sequence). Trimming took off 0 bases at V and 7 bases at J, with 10 bases between the two ends. The CDR3 is CAWSVRGGQPQHF. CDR3 DNA: TGTGCCTGGAGTGTACGGGGGGGACAGCCCCAGCATTTT.

The rearrangement uses TRBV27 and TRBJ2-7, with 8 bases identical to TRBD2. CDR1 is MNHEY and CDR2 is SMNVEV in the germline V gene (reference sequence). This CDR3 is 13 amino acids long. V lost 8 bases to trimming and J lost 7 bases; unmatched junction nucleotides: 10. CDR3 in amino acids: CASRAGGFSEQYF. In DNA, the CDR3 is TGTGCCAGCCGCGCGGGGGGATTCAGTGAGCAGTACTTC.